The entry that follows covers one T cell receptor (beta chain) sequence. The sample belongs to a study of shared T cell receptors in the human thymus. The V gene end was trimmed by 5 bases and the J gene end by 7 bases; junction bases not matched to a gene: 10. The CDR3 sequence is 15 residues long. CDR1 MNHEY and CDR2 SVGAGI come from the germline V gene. Sequencing used immunoSEQ multiplex PCR; TCRdb keeps in-frame clones, though not all of them. Among under 450,000 clones, about 95% were seen once, and the ten largest hold roughly 0.02%. The receptor comes from a human donor. The chain recombines TRBV6-5 with TRBJ1-4, with 7 bases lining up with TRBD1. Sequencing was carried out using thymocytes. The CDR3 region is CASSQYRGDGEKLFF. CDR3 in DNA: TGTGCCAGCAGTCAATACAGGGGCGACGGTGAAAAACTGTTTTTT.